Presented here are 8 T cell receptor beta chains from one specimen sequenced in a study of CD8 T cells in ankylosing spondylitis. TCRdb reprocessed the 5' RACE reads via MiXCR and lists one record per CDR3 protein. The data hold about 440,000 distinct CDR3 sequences, with under 20% observed a single time. Study conclusions and caveats: In ankylosing spondylitis blood, a motif of seven to nine highly homologous TCR beta variants appeared characteristic.

No antigen has been identified for these receptors. Material: blood, either unsorted or a sorted T cell fraction (not recorded which). These receptors were collected from a male donor with ankylosing spondylitis.

This clonotype has more than one count but fewer than ten. The rearrangement links TRBV15 to TRBJ1-3; a possible D gene is TRBD1 (5 bases). CDR3 length: 14 residues. The germline V gene encodes CDR1 LNHNV and CDR2 YYDKDF (reference sequence). Trimming removed 2 bases at V and 7 bases at J, with 12 bases between. CDR3 region: CATSRTFGGNTIYF. The CDR3 DNA follows: TGTGCCACCAGCAGAACCTTCGGGGGGAACACCATATATTTT.

This clonotype was recorded a few times. The J gene is TRBJ1-1, the V gene TRBV5-1; 7 bases agree with TRBD1. Trimming at V came to 0 bases and at J to 6 bases, leaving 11 bases not matched to a gene. Germline lookup yields CDR1 SGHRS and CDR2 YFSETQ. This CDR3 is built from 16 residues. The CDR3 here is CASSLGRGTATPEAFF. CDR3 nucleotide sequence: TGCGCCAGCAGCTTGGGCAGGGGGACAGCAACACCTGAAGCTTTCTTT.

The sample holds a few counts of this clonotype. J is TRBJ1-1 and V is TRBV29-1, with TRBD1 identical over 7 bases. CDR1 SQVTM and CDR2 ANQGSEA come from the germline V gene. The length of the CDR3 is 13 residues. The V segment lost 2 bases and the J segment 8 bases; nucleotides outside the gene matches: 8. The CDR3 region has the DNA TGCAGCGTTGAATTGGGACAGAATGAGGAAGCTTTCTTT. It yields the protein CSVELGQNEEAFF.

The chain links TRBV20-1 to TRBJ2-2; D ambiguous. Trimming stripped 6 bases from V and 8 bases from J, with 10 bases between. The germline V gene has CDR1 DFQATT and CDR2 SNEGSKA (reference sequence). CDR3 length: 11 residues. CDR3 nucleotide sequence: TGCAGTGCCGGGCCGAGGGGGGAGCTGTTTTTT. Amino acids: CSAGPRGELFF.

The chain combines TRBV25-1 with TRBJ1-2; the match to TRBD1 covers 11 bases. Per the germline V gene, CDR1 is MGHDK and CDR2 is SYGVNS. CDR3 size: 16 residues. Germline trimming cut 2 bases from V and 6 bases from J; bases unmatched to any gene: 8. The CDR3 coding sequence is TGTGCCAGCAGTGAACGCGGGACAGGGGGAATGGATGGCTACACCTTC. This codes for CASSERGTGGMDGYTF.

This clonotype came up a few times. V usage is TRBV5-1 and J usage is TRBJ2-2; 8 bases line up with TRBD1. Trimming at V came to 0 bases and at J to 4 bases, leaving 5 bases not matched to a gene. CDR1 and CDR2 from the germline V gene are SGHRS and YFSETQ. The CDR3 is 16 residues long. The CDR3 spells CASSLETGGITGELFF. CDR3 coding DNA: TGCGCCAGCAGCTTGGAAACAGGGGGGATCACCGGGGAGCTGTTTTTT.

This clonotype was detected ten times or more. This chain links TRBV12-3 or TRBV12-4 with TRBJ1-2; D ambiguous. The CDR3 spans 14 residues. V was pared by 5 bases and J by 0 bases, with 10 bases between. In DNA form, the CDR3 reads TGTGCCAGCAGTAAAGGACCTACTAACTATGGCTACACCTTC. Its translation: CASSKGPTNYGYTF.

This rearrangement joins TRBV20-1 to TRBJ2-1, with no clear D. The length of the CDR3 is 14 residues. Germline CDR1 reads DFQATT; CDR2 reads SNEGSKA (reference sequence). V dropped 5 bases and J dropped 0 bases, with 11 bases sitting between them. The DNA of the CDR3 is TGCAGTGCTCTCCGGTCTGGCTCCTACAATGAGCAGTTCTTC. Translation gives CSALRSGSYNEQFF.